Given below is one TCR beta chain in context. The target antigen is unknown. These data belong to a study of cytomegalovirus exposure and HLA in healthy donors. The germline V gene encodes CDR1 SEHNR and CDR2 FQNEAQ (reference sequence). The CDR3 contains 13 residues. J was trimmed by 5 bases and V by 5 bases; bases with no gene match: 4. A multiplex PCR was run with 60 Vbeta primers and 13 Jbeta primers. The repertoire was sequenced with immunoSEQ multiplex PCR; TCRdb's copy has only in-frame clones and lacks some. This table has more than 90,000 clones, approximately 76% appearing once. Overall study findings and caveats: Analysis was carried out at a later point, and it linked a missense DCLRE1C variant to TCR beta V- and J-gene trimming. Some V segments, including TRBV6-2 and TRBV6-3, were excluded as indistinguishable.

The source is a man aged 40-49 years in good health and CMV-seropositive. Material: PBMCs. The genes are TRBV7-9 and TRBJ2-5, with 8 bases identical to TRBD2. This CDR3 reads CASSRGLGETQYF. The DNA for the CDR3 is TGTGCCAGCAGCCGGGGACTAGGGGAGACCCAGTACTTC.